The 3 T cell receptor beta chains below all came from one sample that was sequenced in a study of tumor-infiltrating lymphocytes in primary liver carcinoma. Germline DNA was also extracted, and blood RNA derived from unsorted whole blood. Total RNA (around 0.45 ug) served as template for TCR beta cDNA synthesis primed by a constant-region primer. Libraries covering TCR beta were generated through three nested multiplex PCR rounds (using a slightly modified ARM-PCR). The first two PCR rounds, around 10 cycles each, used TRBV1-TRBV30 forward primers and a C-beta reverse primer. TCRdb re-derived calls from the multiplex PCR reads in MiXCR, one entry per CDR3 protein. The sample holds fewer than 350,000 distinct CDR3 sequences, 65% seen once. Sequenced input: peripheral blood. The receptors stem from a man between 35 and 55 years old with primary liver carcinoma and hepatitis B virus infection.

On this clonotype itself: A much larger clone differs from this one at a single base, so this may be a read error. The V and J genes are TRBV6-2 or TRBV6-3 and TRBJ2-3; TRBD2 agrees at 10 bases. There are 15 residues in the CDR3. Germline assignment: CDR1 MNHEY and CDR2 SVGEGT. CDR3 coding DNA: TGTACCAGCAGCCCTAGCGGGAGAGGGGCAGATACGCAGTATTTT. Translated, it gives CTSSPSGRGADTQYF.

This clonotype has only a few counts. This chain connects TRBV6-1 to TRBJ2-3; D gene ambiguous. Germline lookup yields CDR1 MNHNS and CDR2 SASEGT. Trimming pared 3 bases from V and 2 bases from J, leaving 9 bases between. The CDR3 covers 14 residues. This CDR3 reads CASSDRRLTDTQYF. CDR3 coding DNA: TGTGCCAGCAGTGATCGCAGACTCACAGATACGCAGTATTTT.

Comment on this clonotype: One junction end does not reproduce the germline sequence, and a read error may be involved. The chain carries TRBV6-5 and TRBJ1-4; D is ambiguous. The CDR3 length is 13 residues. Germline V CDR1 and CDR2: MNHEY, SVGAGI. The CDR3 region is CAGSNGRNEKLFF. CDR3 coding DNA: TGCGCCGGCAGTAATGGACGGAATGAAAAACTGTTTTTT.